One sample yielded the 3 T cell receptor beta chains listed below, sequenced in a study of blood T cells in healthy people across ages. Primers used in a second PCR of about 6 to 12 cycles were a sample-barcoded 5' primer and a J-beta primer mix. TCRdb redid the calling of the 5' RACE reads with MiXCR, one entry per CDR3 protein. The sample holds some 900,000 distinct CDR3 sequences, around 30% seen once. The source material was blood. The receptors were sampled from a woman of 80 years or more in good health.

This clonotype was observed at least ten times. J is TRBJ2-5 and V is TRBV5-1, with a weak D call TRBD1 (5 bases). V lost 4 bases to trimming and J lost 1 base, with 14 bases between them. CDR3 length: 15 amino acids. Germline V lookup: CDR1 SGHRS, CDR2 YFSETQ. The CDR3 region has the DNA TGCGCCAGCAGCGGGCAGGGAAGCCTCCAAGAGACCCAGTACTTC. It yields the protein CASSGQGSLQETQYF.

This clonotype was observed at least ten times. This CDR3 is CASTSASGTQYF. The CDR3 DNA sequence: TGTGCCAGCACCTCAGCCTCGGGTACGCAGTATTTT. The genes are TRBV6-2 or TRBV6-3 and TRBJ2-3; D not certain. Germline V gives CDR1 MNHEY, CDR2 SVGEGT. The CDR3 has 12 amino acids. V gave up 7 bases and J gave up 8 bases, with 13 bases separating them.

Details on this clonotype: It may be a read error: a sequence one base away is much more abundant. This chain joins TRBV20-1 and TRBJ2-1; 7 bases map to TRBD2. The CDR3 is made up of 15 amino acids. Per germline, CDR1 DFQATT and CDR2 SNEGSKA (reference sequence). Trimming removed 8 bases from V and 3 bases from J; junction bases left unmatched: 13. The CDR3 loop reads CSTKGQGGSYNEQFF. The CDR3 region has the DNA TGCAGTACCAAGGGGCAGGGAGGGAGCTACAATGAGCAGTTCTTC.